The 23 T cell receptor beta chains below all came from one sample that was sequenced in a study of cytomegalovirus exposure and HLA in healthy donors. This PCR relied on a set of 60 Vbeta primers and 13 Jbeta primers. Repertoires were generated with immunoSEQ multiplex PCR, while TCRdb's copy carries only in-frame clones and drops some. The sample yields 100,000 to 150,000 clones, approximately 81% seen once. The sequenced material came from PBMCs. Every receptor here comes from a male donor in good health and CMV-seronegative.

The genes are TRBV7-8 and TRBJ2-7, with 8 bases lining up with TRBD2. J gave up 4 bases and V 1 base, and 0 bases lay outside the gene matches. In germline, CDR1 is SGHVS, CDR2 FQNEAQ. The CDR3 sequence is 13 residues long. CDR3 protein: CASSLGLAYEQYF. DNA for the CDR3: TGTGCCAGCAGCTTAGGACTAGCGTACGAGCAGTACTTC. Together with reference TRBV7-8 and TRBJ2-7, the CDR3 gives the full variable domain: GAGVSQSPRYKVAKRGQDVALRCDPISGHVSLFWYQQALGQGPEFLTYFQNEAQLDKSGLPSDRFFAERPEGSVSTLKIQRTQQEDSAVYLCASSLGLAYEQYFGPGTRLTVT.

This clone was seen only a few times. The rearrangement joins TRBV29-1 to TRBJ2-7; the D gene is possibly TRBD1 (6 bases). Germline V gene data show CDR1 as SQVTM and CDR2 as ANQGSEA. The CDR3 sequence is 17 residues long. Trimming left V 6 bases short and J 2 bases short, with 26 bases between. The CDR3 DNA sequence: TGCAGCGTAGCTAAACAGGGTTCTTCAACCTATACCTACGAGCAGTACTTC. Protein sequence: CSVAKQGSSTYTYEQYF.

This clone was detected a few times. The V call is TRBV30, the J call TRBJ1-2; D is uncertain. With 5 bases removed from V and 5 bases from J, the gap between germline ends came to 12 bases. The CDR3 sequence is 12 residues long. Germline values: CDR1 GTSNPN, CDR2 SVGIG (reference sequence). For the CDR3, the DNA is TGTGCCTGGGGTAGAGGTCAGTATGGCTACACCTTC. This encodes CAWGRGQYGYTF. The whole variable domain, filled in from reference TRBV30 and TRBJ1-2, reads SQTIHQWPATLVQPVGSPLSLECTVEGTSNPNLYWYRQAAGRGLQLLFYSVGIGQISSEVPQNLSASRPQDRQFILSSKKLLLSDSGFYLCAWGRGQYGYTFGSGTRLTVV.

The chain has TRBV5-4 and TRBJ1-3; D not certain. V gave up 0 bases and J gave up 2 bases, with 6 bases separating them. CDR3 length: 14 amino acids. Germline CDR1 reads SGHNT; CDR2 reads YYREEE (reference sequence). The CDR3 region has the DNA TGTGCCAGCAGCTTGGAGCGGGCTGGAAACACCATATATTTT. It encodes CASSLERAGNTIYF. The full variable domain, with the rest looked up from reference TRBV5-4 and TRBJ1-3, is ETGVTQSPTHLIKTRGQQVTLRCSSQSGHNTVSWYQQALGQGPQFIFQYYREEENGRGNFPPRFSGLQFPNYSSELNVNALELDDSALYLCASSLERAGNTIYFGEGSWLTVV.

The chain is built from TRBV7-9 and TRBJ2-1, with 13 bases lining up with TRBD2. The CDR3 sequence is 15 residues long. V gave up 5 bases and J gave up 7 bases; unmatched junction bases: 5. Per the germline V gene, CDR1 is SEHNR and CDR2 is FQNEAQ (reference sequence). The CDR3 nucleotides read TGTGCCAGCAGCGCTACTAGCGGGAGGGCGAATGAGCAGTTCTTC. Protein: CASSATSGRANEQFF.

The chain joins TRBV18 to TRBJ2-2; 7 nucleotides match TRBD1. The trim removed 4 bases at V and 3 bases at J, leaving 5 bases unmatched. The germline V gene has CDR1 KGHSH and CDR2 LQKENI. The length of the CDR3 is 15 residues. This chain's CDR3 is CASSQAGGHTGELFF. As DNA, the CDR3 is TGTGCCAGCTCACAAGCAGGGGGTCACACCGGGGAGCTGTTTTTT.

This clone has only a few counts. The V call is TRBV7-2, the J call TRBJ2-5, with 11 bases fitting TRBD2. The J segment lost 7 bases and the V segment lost 5 bases, leaving 6 bases of the junction unmatched. Germline CDR1 is SGHTA and CDR2 is FQGNSA. CDR3 size: 14 residues. DNA of the CDR3: TGTGCCAGCAGCGGTAGCGGGAGGGTGGGGACCCAGTACTTC. This codes for CASSGSGRVGTQYF.

The genes are TRBV2 and TRBJ2-3; 8 nucleotides match TRBD1. The CDR3 has 16 residues. V lost 6 bases and J lost 0; bases outside the gene matches: 8. Germline V gives CDR1 SNHLY, CDR2 FYNNEI. CDR3 protein: CASRPGQAGSTDTQYF. The CDR3 DNA sequence: TGTGCCAGCAGGCCGGGACAGGCGGGGAGCACAGATACGCAGTATTTT.

This clone came up once. The chain employs TRBV18 and TRBJ2-5; D perhaps matches TRBD2 (5 bases). V dropped 3 bases and J dropped 0 bases, with 8 bases sitting between them. CDR1 and CDR2 from the germline V gene are KGHSH and LQKENI. The CDR3 consists of 14 residues. For the CDR3, the DNA is TGTGCCAGCTCACCTTTCGGGGACCAAGAGACCCAGTACTTC. Translated: CASSPFGDQETQYF.

This clone was seen a handful of times. This sequence joins TRBV5-1 and TRBJ2-5; 8 positions match TRBD1. V was pared by 0 bases and J by 5 bases, with 9 bases of the junction left unmatched. The CDR3 consists of 16 residues. Per germline, CDR1 SGHRS and CDR2 YFSETQ. The CDR3 loop is CASSLDPGQGRETQYF. CDR3 DNA: TGCGCCAGCAGCTTGGACCCCGGACAGGGTAGGGAGACCCAGTACTTC.

The chain employs TRBV18 and TRBJ2-3; unclear D gene. V shed 3 bases and J shed 1 base, with 8 bases lying between them. The CDR3 extends over 14 amino acids. The germline CDR1 and CDR2 sequences are KGHSH and LQKENI. CDR3 protein: CASSPSLGTDTQYF. The CDR3 DNA reads as TGTGCCAGCTCACCGTCCCTCGGCACAGATACGCAGTATTTT.

V gene TRBV21-1 combines with J gene TRBJ2-7; TRBD1 reflects the table's D call only, with no check against the DNA. TRBV21-1 counts as a pseudogene. This CDR3 contains 13 residues. DNA for the CDR3: TGTGCCATCCCGACCGGGACAGCCCACGAGCAGTACTTC. Translation: CAIPTGTAHEQYF.

The V gene is TRBV4-2, the J gene TRBJ1-2; possibly TRBD1 for D (5 bases). Trimming shortened V by 4 bases and J by 4 bases, and 19 bases separated the two germline ends. The CDR3 is 16 residues long. From germline, CDR1 is LGHNA and CDR2 YNFKEQ. The CDR3 bases are TGTGCCAGCAGCCCCGACTGGGGGGGAAATATCTATGGCTACACCTTC. Translated, it gives CASSPDWGGNIYGYTF.

The chain combines TRBV28 with TRBJ2-5; weak D call: TRBD1 (5 bases). The end of the DNA is better explained by TRBJ2-7, so the J call may be wrong. The CDR3 length is 13 residues. The germline V gene encodes CDR1 MDHEN and CDR2 SYDVKM. Written as DNA, the CDR3 is TGTGCCACCTTGCTACAGGTCCCCTACGAGCAGTACTTC. Its protein is CATLLQVPYEQYF.

The chain employs TRBV19 and TRBJ2-3; 10 nucleotides agree with TRBD2. The CDR3 is 17 residues long. Germline-derived CDR1 and CDR2 are LNHDA and SQIVND (reference sequence). V gave up 2 bases and J gave up 5 bases; unmatched junction bases: 10. This CDR3 is CASSILAGASRGDTQYF. CDR3 nucleotides: TGTGCCAGTAGTATACTAGCGGGGGCCTCCAGGGGAGATACGCAGTATTTT.

A single count supports this clone. The rearrangement joins TRBV18 to TRBJ2-3; 8 bases are shared with TRBD2. This CDR3 comprises 16 residues. Germline trimming cut 2 bases from V and 3 bases from J; bases unmatched to any gene: 7. Germline loops: CDR1 KGHSH, CDR2 LQKENI. The CDR3 DNA follows: TGTGCCAGCTCACCATTTTCAGCGGGAGAGACAGATACGCAGTATTTT. Its translation: CASSPFSAGETDTQYF. Full variable domain (rest looked up from reference TRBV18 and TRBJ2-3): NAGVMQNPRHLVRRRGQEARLRCSPMKGHSHVYWYRQLPEEGLKFMVYLQKENIIDESGMPKERFSAEFPKEGPSILRIQQVVRGDSAAYFCASSPFSAGETDTQYFGPGTRLTVL.

This chain joins TRBV28 and TRBJ1-5; D call uncertain. Germline assignment: CDR1 MDHEN and CDR2 SYDVKM. Deletions cut 7 bases from V and 3 bases from J, with 7 bases between. This CDR3 spans 12 amino acids. The CDR3 is CASKRYNQPQHF. The DNA of the CDR3 is TGTGCCAGCAAGCGGTACAATCAGCCCCAGCATTTT.

This clone came up a few times. This CDR3 reads CASRLQYNEQFF. In DNA, the CDR3 is TGCGCCAGCAGACTGCAATACAATGAGCAGTTCTTC. The chain uses TRBV10-2 and TRBJ2-1, with D hard to call. This CDR3 spans 12 amino acids. The germline V and J ends were trimmed by 6 bases and 4 bases, with 7 bases remaining between them. Germline CDR1 and CDR2: WSHSY and SAAADI.

J is TRBJ2-1 and V is TRBV12-5, with no clear D. V was shortened by 1 base and J by 1 base, with 11 bases between the two germline ends. Germline V lookup: CDR1 LGHNT, CDR2 FRNRAP. The CDR3 is 16 residues long. The DNA for the CDR3 is TGTGCTAGTGGTTTGGGAGCCTCCTTATCCTACAATGAGCAGTTCTTC. Translated: CASGLGASLSYNEQFF.

The V gene is TRBV5-1, the J gene TRBJ2-1; 9 nucleotides line up with TRBD2. Germline loops: CDR1 SGHRS, CDR2 YFSETQ. The junction had 4 bases not matched to a gene; V was cut back by 5 bases and J by 1 base. This CDR3 region has 15 residues. CDR3 loop: CASRDSGSSYNEQFF. CDR3 bases: TGCGCCAGCAGAGATAGCGGGAGTTCCTACAATGAGCAGTTCTTC. Together with reference TRBV5-1 and TRBJ2-1, the CDR3 gives the full variable domain: KAGVTQTPRYLIKTRGQQVTLSCSPISGHRSVSWYQQTPGQGLQFLFEYFSETQRNKGNFPGRFSGRQFSNSRSEMNVSTLELGDSALYLCASRDSGSSYNEQFFGPGTRLTVL.

This chain joins TRBV7-3 and TRBJ2-1; tentative D call: TRBD2 (5 bases). Trimming pared 0 bases from V and 9 bases from J, leaving 12 bases between. The CDR3 is 14 residues long. The V gene's germline CDR1 is SGHTA and CDR2 FQGTGA. The CDR3 region is CASSLTGVRGEQFF. The CDR3 DNA sequence: TGTGCCAGCAGCTTAACAGGCGTTCGGGGTGAGCAGTTCTTC.

The chain employs TRBV6-1 and TRBJ1-1, with a weak D call TRBD1 (6 bases). The CDR3 sequence is 13 residues long. Germline V CDR1 and CDR2: MNHNS, SASEGT. V gave up 1 base and J gave up 11 bases, with 14 bases separating them. The CDR3 DNA reads as TGTGCCAGCAGTGAAGGGGGGGGGCGCCGGGCTTTCTTT. Translated, it gives CASSEGGGRRAFF.

This sequence joins TRBV7-9 and TRBJ2-5; 13 bases are a match to TRBD2. Germline CDR1 and CDR2: SEHNR and FQNEAQ (reference sequence). The CDR3 runs 16 residues. V lost 6 bases and J lost 2; bases outside the gene matches: 6. The CDR3 region has the DNA TGTGCCAGCAGATCGACTAGCGGGGGGTTACAAGAGACCCAGTACTTC. This encodes CASRSTSGGLQETQYF. Looking up the rest from reference TRBV7-9 and TRBJ2-5 gives the full variable domain: DTGVSQNPRHKITKRGQNVTFRCDPISEHNRLYWYRQTLGQGPEFLTYFQNEAQLEKSRLLSDRFSAERPKGSFSTLEIQRTEQGDSAMYLCASRSTSGGLQETQYFGPGTRLLVL.